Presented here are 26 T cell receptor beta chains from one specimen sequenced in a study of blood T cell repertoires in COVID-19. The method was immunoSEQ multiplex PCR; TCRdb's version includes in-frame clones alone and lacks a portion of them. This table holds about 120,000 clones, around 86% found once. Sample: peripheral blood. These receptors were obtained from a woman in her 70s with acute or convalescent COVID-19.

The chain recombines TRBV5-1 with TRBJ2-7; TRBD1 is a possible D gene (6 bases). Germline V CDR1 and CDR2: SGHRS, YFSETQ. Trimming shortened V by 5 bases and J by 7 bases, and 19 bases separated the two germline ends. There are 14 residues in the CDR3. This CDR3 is CASRSGTSAKEQYF. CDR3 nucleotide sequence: TGCGCCAGCAGGTCGGGGACATCGGCTAAAGAGCAGTACTTC.

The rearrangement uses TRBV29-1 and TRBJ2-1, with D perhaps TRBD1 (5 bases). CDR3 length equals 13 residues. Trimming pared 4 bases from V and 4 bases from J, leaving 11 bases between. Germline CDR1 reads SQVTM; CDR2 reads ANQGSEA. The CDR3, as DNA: TGCAGCGTTGCAGGGCTGGGGTACAATGAGCAGTTCTTC. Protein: CSVAGLGYNEQFF.

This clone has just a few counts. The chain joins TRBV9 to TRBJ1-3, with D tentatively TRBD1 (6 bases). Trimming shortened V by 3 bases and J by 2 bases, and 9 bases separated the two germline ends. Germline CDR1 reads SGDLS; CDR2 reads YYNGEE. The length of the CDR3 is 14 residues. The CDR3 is CASSDRTAGNTIYF. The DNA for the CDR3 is TGTGCCAGCAGCGACCGGACAGCTGGAAACACCATATATTTT. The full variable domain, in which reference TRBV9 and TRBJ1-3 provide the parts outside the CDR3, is DSGVTQTPKHLITATGQRVTLRCSPRSGDLSVYWYQQSLDQGLQFLIQYYNGEERAKGNILERFSAQQFPDLHSELNLSSLELGDSALYFCASSDRTAGNTIYFGEGSWLTVV.

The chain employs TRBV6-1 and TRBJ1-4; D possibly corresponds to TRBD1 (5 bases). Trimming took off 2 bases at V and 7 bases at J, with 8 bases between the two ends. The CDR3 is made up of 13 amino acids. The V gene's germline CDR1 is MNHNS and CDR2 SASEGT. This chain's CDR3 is CASSERGIEKLFF. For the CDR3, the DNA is TGTGCCAGCAGTGAAAGGGGAATTGAAAAACTGTTTTTT.

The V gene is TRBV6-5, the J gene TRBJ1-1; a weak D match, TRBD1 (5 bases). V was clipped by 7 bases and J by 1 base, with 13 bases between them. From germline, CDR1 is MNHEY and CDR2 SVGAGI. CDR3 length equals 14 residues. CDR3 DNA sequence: TGTGCCAGCAAAGAAACAGGACCGAACACTGAAGCTTTCTTT. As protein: CASKETGPNTEAFF.

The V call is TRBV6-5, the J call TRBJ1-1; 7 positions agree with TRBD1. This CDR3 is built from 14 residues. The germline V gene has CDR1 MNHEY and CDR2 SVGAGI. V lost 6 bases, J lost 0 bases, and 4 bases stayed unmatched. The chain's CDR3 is CASSLDRVNTEAFF. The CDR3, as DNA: TGTGCCAGCAGCCTTGACAGGGTGAACACTGAAGCTTTCTTT.

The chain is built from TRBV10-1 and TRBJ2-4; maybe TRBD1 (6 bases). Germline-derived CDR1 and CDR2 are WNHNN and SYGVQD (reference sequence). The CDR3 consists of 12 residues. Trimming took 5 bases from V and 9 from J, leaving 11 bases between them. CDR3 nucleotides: TGCGCCAGCAGTCAGGGGTACGGCATTCAGTACTTC. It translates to CASSQGYGIQYF.

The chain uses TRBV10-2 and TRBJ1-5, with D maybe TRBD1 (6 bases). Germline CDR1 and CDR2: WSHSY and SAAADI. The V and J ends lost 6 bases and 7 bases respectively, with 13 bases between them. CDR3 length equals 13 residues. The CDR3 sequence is CASSEQGSQPQHF. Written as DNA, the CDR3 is TGCGCCAGCAGCGAACAGGGTTCCCAGCCCCAGCATTTT.

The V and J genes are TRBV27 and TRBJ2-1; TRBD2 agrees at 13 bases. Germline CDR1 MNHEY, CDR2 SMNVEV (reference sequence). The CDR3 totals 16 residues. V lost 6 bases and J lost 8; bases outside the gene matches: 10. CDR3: CASSPALAGGYDEQFF. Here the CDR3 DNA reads TGTGCCAGCAGCCCAGCACTAGCGGGGGGGTACGATGAGCAGTTCTTC.

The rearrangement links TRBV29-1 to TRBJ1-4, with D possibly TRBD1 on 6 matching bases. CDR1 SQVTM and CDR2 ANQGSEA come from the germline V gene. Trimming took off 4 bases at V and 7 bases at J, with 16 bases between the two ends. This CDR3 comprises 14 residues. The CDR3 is CSVGGGLRFEKLFF. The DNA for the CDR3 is TGCAGCGTTGGCGGGGGCCTACGGTTTGAAAAACTGTTTTTT. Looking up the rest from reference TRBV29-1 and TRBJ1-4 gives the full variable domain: SAVISQKPSRDICQRGTSLTIQCQVDSQVTMMFWYRQQPGQSLTLIATANQGSEATYESGFVIDKFPISRPNLTFSTLTVSNMSPEDSSIYLCSVGGGLRFEKLFFGSGTQLSVL.

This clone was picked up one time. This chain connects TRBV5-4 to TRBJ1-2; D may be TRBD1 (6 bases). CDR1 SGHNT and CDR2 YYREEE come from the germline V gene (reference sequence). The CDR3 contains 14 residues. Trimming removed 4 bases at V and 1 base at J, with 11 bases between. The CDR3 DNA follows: TGTGCCAGCAGCGACGGACAGCTTAACTATGGCTACACCTTC. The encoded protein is CASSDGQLNYGYTF.

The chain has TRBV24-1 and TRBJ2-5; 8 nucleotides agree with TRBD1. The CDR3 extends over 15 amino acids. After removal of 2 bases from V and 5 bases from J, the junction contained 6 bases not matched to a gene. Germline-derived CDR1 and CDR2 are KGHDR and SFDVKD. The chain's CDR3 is CATSDYQGAGETQYF. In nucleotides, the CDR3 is TGTGCCACCAGTGATTACCAGGGGGCTGGGGAGACCCAGTACTTC.

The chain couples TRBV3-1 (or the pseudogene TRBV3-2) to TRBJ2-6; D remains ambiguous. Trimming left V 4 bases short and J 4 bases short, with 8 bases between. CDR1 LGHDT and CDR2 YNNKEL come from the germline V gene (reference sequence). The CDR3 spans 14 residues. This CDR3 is CASSLNSGANVLTF. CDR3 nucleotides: TGTGCCAGCAGCCTAAACTCGGGGGCCAACGTCCTGACTTTC.

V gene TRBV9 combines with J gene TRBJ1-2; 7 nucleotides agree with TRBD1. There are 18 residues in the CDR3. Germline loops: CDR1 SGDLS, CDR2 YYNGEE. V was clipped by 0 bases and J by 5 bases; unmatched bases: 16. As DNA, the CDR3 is TGTGCCAGCAGCGTAGAGGGACAGAGAGCTCAGAAAGTTTATGGCTACACCTTC. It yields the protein CASSVEGQRAQKVYGYTF.

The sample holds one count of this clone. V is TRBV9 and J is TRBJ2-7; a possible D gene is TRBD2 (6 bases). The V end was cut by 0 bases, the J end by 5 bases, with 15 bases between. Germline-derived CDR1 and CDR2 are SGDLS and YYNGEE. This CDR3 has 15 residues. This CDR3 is CASSVVGGEGNEQYF. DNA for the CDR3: TGTGCCAGCAGCGTAGTCGGGGGAGAGGGTAACGAGCAGTACTTC.

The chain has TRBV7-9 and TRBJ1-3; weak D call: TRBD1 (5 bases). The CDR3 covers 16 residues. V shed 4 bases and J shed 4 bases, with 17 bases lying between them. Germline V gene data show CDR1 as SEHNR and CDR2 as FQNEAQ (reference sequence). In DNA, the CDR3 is TGTGCCAGCAGCTCCTGGGGCAGACTTGGGGGAAACACCATATATTTT. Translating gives CASSSWGRLGGNTIYF.

The CDR3 DNA reads TGTGCCAGCAGCCTACAGGGAATCTACAATGAGCAGTTCTTC. Protein sequence: CASSLQGIYNEQFF. The V gene is TRBV14, the J gene TRBJ2-1, with D perhaps TRBD1 (6 bases). V was shortened by 4 bases and J by 3 bases, with 10 bases between the two germline ends. The CDR3 spans 14 residues. Germline CDR1 reads SGHDN; CDR2 reads FVKESK.

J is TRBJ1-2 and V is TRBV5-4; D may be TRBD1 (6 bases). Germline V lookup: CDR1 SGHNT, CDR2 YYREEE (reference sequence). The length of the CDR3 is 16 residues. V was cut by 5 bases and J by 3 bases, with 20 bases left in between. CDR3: CASSSSGGGLHYGYTF. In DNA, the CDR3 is TGTGCCAGCAGTTCCTCGGGTGGGGGCTTGCACTATGGCTACACCTTC.

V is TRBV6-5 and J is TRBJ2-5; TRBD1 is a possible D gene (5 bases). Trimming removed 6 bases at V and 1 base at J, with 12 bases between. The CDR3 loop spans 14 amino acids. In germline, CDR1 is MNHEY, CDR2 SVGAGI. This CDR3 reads CASRLGRLQETQYF. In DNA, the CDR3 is TGTGCCAGCAGGTTGGGGCGGCTCCAAGAGACCCAGTACTTC.

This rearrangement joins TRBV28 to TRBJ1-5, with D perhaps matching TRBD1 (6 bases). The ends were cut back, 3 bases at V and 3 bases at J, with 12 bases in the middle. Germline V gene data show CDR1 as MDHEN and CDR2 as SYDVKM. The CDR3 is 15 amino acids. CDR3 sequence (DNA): TGTGCCAGCAGTTTGGCTCAGGGGTCCAATCAGCCCCAGCATTTT. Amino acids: CASSLAQGSNQPQHF.

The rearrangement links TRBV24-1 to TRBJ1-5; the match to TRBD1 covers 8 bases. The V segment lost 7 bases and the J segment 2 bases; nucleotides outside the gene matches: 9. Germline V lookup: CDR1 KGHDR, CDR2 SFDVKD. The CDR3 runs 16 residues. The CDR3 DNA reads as TGTGCCACCAGATCCAATGACAGGGGCGGCAATCAGCCCCAGCATTTT. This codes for CATRSNDRGGNQPQHF.

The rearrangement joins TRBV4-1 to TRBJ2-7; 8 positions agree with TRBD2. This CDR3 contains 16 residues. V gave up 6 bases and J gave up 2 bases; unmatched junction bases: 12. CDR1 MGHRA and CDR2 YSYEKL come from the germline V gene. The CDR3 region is CASRPSAGGATYEQYF. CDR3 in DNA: TGCGCCAGCAGACCCTCTGCGGGGGGCGCCACCTACGAGCAGTACTTC.

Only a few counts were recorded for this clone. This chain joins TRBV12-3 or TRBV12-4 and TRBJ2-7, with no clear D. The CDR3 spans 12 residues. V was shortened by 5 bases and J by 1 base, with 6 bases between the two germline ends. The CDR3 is CASSPHSYEQYF. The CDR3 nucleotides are TGTGCCAGCAGTCCCCATTCCTACGAGCAGTACTTC.

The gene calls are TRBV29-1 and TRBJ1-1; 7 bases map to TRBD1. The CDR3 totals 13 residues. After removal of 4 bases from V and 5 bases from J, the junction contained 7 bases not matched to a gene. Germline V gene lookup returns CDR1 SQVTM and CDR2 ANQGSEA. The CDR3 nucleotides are TGCAGCGTTGTGGTGAGGGGGCCAACTGAAGCTTTCTTT. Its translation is CSVVVRGPTEAFF.

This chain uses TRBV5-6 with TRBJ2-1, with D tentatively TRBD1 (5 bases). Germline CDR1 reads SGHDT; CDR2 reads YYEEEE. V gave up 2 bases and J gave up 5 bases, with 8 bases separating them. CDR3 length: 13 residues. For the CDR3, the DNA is TGTGCCAGCAGCTTCCAGGGCGACAATGAGCAGTTCTTC. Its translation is CASSFQGDNEQFF.

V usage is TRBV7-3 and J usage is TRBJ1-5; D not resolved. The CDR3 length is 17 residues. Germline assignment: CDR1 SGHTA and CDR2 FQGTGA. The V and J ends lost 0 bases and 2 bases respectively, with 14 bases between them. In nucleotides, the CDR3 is TGTGCCAGCAGCTTAACTAAAAAGCCGGGTCGCAATCAGCCCCAGCATTTT. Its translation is CASSLTKKPGRNQPQHF.